These T cell receptor beta chains were read from a single sample in a study of identical twins. MiXCR, run by TCRdb on the 5' RACE reads, gives a single entry per CDR3 protein. This table has 350,000 to 400,000 distinct CDR3 sequences, 8.5% to 10% appearing once. Material: naive T cells sorted from blood. Receptors originate from a woman aged 45-65 years in good health. Both conserved end residues are part of each CDR3. The D gene is left open where the match is weak. A row's size may be missing; if present it is once, few, many or a size class.

NA,TRBJ2-1,few,TRBV29-1,TGCAGCGTCCCCGCGCCGGGGTTGGATGAGCAGTTCTTC,CSVPAPGLDEQFF
TRBD1,TRBJ1-2,few,TRBV11-3,TGTGCCAGCAGCAACGGACAGGGAAAACGCGGCTACACCTTC,CASSNGQGKRGYTF
TRBD2,TRBJ2-1,NA,TRBV3-1,TGTGCCAGCAGCCAATTTGCGGGAGGGTTCTCCTACAATGAGCAGTTCTTC,CASSQFAGGFSYNEQFF
TRBD1,TRBJ1-4,few,TRBV5-1,TGCGCCAGCAGACAGACAGGGGCGAATGAAAAACTGTTTTTT,CASRQTGANEKLFF
NA,TRBJ2-5,many,TRBV20-1,TGCAGTGCTAGCTTGGGGCAGGTTTGGGAGACCCAGTACTTC,CSASLGQVWETQYF
NA,TRBJ2-1,few,TRBV5-1,TGCGCCAGCAGCTTTCTTTCCAATGAGCAGTTCTTC,CASSFLSNEQFF
NA,TRBJ2-3,few,TRBV5-1,TGCGCCAGCAGGTATACTTCGTCAGATACGCAGTATTTT,CASRYTSSDTQYF
TRBD1,TRBJ1-1,NA,TRBV12-3/TRBV12-4,TGTGCCAGCAGTGTTGACAGGGTTGGCTCGGCTTTCTTT,CASSVDRVGSAFF
TRBD2,TRBJ2-1,few,TRBV6-4,TGTGCCAGCAGTAAGGTAGCGGGCGCATACAATGAGCAGTTCTTC,CASSKVAGAYNEQFF
NA,TRBJ2-7,NA,TRBV6-5,TGTGCCAGCAGTCGGAGGGGGCAGCAGTACTTC,CASSRRGQQYF
NA,TRBJ2-2,few,TRBV6-1,TGTGCCAGCAGTGATGGCGTAATATTGAACACCGGGGAGCTGTTTTTT,CASSDGVILNTGELFF
TRBD2,TRBJ2-1,many,TRBV5-1,TGCGCCAGCAGCTTTACGTTGGGGGGGAGTGCCTACAATGAGCAGTTCTTC,CASSFTLGGSAYNEQFF
TRBD2,TRBJ2-1,few,TRBV5-5,TGTGCCAGCAGCTACCGGACTAGCGGATATTACAATGAGCAGTTCTTC,CASSYRTSGYYNEQFF
TRBD1,TRBJ2-1,NA,TRBV6-6,TGTGCCAGCAGTTACTTGGACAGGGGCTACAATGAGCAGTTCTTC,CASSYLDRGYNEQFF
NA,TRBJ1-1,many,TRBV12-3/TRBV12-4,TGTGCCAGCCGGGCCGTTATGAACACTGAAGCTTTCTTT,CASRAVMNTEAFF
NA,TRBJ2-5,few,TRBV27,TGTGCCAGCAGTCGGCACTACGCGGAGACCCAGTACTTC,CASSRHYAETQYF
TRBD2,TRBJ2-3,many,TRBV7-2,TGTGCCAGCAGTCTGTGGGGGACTAGCGGGACCACAGATACGCAGTATTTT,CASSLWGTSGTTDTQYF